At least ten counts were recorded for the clone carrying this T cell receptor beta chain. The target antigen is unknown. The protocol was immunoSEQ multiplex PCR, while the TCRdb copy is restricted to in-frame clones and leaves out a portion. The table lists 80,000 or so clones, no singletons, with approximately 0.8% in the top ten. The data derive from a study of T cell clonality in common variable immunodeficiency. Overall study findings and caveats: Fewer deletions and N-nucleotide insertions were reportedly seen in common variable immunodeficiency TCR beta sequences.

Sequencing input: peripheral blood mononuclear cells. This sequence was found in a person between 18 and 70 years old in good health.

CDR3 sequence: CASAIGFSYNEQFF. CDR3 bases read: TGTGCCTCGGCGATAGGGTTCTCCTACAATGAG. The chain recombines TRBV30 with TRBJ2-1; D uncertain. The read terminates 3 residues before the CDR3 end, so the remaining end is supplied by the germline J gene. The CDR3 is 14 amino acids. V was trimmed by 7 bases and J by 0 bases, leaving 13 bases between them. The V gene's germline CDR1 is GTSNPN and CDR2 SVGIG (reference sequence). The full variable domain, rest sourced from reference TRBV30 and TRBJ2-1, is SQTIHQWPATLVQPVGSPLSLECTVEGTSNPNLYWYRQAAGRGLQLLFYSVGIGQISSEVPQNLSASRPQDRQFILSSKKLLLSDSGFYLCASAIGFSYNEQFFGPGTRLTVL.